This T cell receptor beta chain came from a study of T-cell reconstitution after alpha-beta-depleted transplantation in children. General study results and limits: Some patients' high day-60 TCRbeta diversity was attributed to recipient cells surviving conditioning. At the one-year point after transplant, T-cell counts and TCRbeta diversity were found to come mostly from T cells that had been newly produced. Reportedly, only several hundred clones from non-depleted graft cells drove alpha-beta T-cell counts at about two months.

Points on this clonotype: As yet, its antigen is unknown.

This CDR3 is 14 amino acids long. V lost 1 base and J lost 7, with 10 bases in between. Germline V gene lookup returns CDR1 MDHEN and CDR2 SYDVKM. This sample's TCRbeta library carried unique molecular identifier barcodes. TCRdb re-derived calls from the PCR reads in MiXCR, one entry per CDR3 protein. Among hundreds of thousands of distinct CDR3 sequences listed, over 10% were seen once. The sequencing here drew on PBMCs, taken before TCRalphabeta/CD19-depleted stem cell transplant. The rearrangement links TRBV28 to TRBJ2-2; D is possibly TRBD1 or TRBD2 (5 bases each). This receptor was obtained from a girl aged 2 to 10 with congenital amegakaryocytic thrombocytopenia, due to receive a stem cell transplant. The CDR3 sequence is CASSLFGGDGELFF. The DNA for the CDR3 is TGTGCCAGCAGTTTATTTGGGGGTGACGGGGAGCTGTTTTTT. The full variable domain, in which reference TRBV28 and TRBJ2-2 provide the parts outside the CDR3, is DVKVTQSSRYLVKRTGEKVFLECVQDMDHENMFWYRQDPGLGLRLIYFSYDVKMKEKGDIPEGYSVSREKKERFSLILESASTNQTSMYLCASSLFGGDGELFFGEGSRLTVL.